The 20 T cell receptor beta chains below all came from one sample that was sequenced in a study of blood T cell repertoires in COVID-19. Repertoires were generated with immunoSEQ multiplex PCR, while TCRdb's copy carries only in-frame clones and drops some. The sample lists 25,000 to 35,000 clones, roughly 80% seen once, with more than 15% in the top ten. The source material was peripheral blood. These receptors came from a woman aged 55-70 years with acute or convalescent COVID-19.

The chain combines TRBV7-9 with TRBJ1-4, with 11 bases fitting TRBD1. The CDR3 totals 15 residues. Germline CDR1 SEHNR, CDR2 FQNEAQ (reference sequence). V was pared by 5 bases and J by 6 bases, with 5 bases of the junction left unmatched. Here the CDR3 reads CASSVTGQGDEKLFF. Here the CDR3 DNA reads TGTGCCAGCAGCGTAACGGGACAGGGGGATGAAAAACTGTTTTTT.

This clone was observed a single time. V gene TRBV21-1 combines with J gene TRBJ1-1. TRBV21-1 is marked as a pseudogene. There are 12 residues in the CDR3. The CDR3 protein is CASSKVRIEAFF. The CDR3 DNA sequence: TGTGCCAGCAGCAAAGTGAGGATAGAAGCTTTCTTT.

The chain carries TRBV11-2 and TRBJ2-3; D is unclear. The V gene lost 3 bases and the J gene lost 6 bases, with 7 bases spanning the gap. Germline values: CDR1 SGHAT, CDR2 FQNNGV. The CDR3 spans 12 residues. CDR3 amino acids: CASSFSGDTQYF. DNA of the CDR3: TGTGCCAGCAGCTTTTCAGGCGATACGCAGTATTTT.

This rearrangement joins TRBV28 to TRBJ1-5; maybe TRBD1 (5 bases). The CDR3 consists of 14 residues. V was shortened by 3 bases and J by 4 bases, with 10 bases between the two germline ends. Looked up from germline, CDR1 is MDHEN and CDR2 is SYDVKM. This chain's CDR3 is CASSFQGINQPQHF. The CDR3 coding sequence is TGTGCCAGCAGTTTTCAGGGTATAAATCAGCCCCAGCATTTT.

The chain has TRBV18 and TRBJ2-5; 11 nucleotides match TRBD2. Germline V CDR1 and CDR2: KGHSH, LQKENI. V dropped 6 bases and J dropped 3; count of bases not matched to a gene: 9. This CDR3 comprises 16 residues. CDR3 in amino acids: CASSPRLAGFEETQYF. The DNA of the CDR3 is TGTGCCAGCTCCCCGCGACTAGCGGGGTTCGAAGAGACCCAGTACTTC.

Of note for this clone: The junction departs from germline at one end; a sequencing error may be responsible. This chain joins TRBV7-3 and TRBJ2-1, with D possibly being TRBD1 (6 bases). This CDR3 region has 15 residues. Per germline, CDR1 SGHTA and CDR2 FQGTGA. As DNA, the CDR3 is TGTGCCAACAGCTTAATACAGGGTACAACCAATGAGCAGTTCTTC. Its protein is CANSLIQGTTNEQFF.

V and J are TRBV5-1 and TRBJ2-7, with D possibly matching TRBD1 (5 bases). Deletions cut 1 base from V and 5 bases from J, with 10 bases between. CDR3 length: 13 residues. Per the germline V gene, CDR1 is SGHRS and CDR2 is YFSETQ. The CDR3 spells CASSLQGRDEQYF. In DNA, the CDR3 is TGCGCCAGCAGCTTGCAGGGTAGGGACGAGCAGTACTTC. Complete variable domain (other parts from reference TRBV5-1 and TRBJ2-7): KAGVTQTPRYLIKTRGQQVTLSCSPISGHRSVSWYQQTPGQGLQFLFEYFSETQRNKGNFPGRFSGRQFSNSRSEMNVSTLELGDSALYLCASSLQGRDEQYFGPGTRLTVT.

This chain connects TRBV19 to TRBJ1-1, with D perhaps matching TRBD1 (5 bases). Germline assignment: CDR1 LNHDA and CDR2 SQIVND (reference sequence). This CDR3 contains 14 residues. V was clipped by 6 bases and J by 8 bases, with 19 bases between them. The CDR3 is CASREGRQRGEAFF. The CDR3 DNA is TGTGCCAGTAGGGAGGGGCGACAACGGGGAGAAGCTTTCTTT.

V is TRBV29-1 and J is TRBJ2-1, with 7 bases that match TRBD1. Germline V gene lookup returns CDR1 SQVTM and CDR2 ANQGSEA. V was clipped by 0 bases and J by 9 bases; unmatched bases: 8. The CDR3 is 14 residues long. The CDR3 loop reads CSVEDRGKVSEQFF. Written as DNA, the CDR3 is TGCAGCGTTGAAGACAGGGGGAAGGTGAGTGAGCAGTTCTTC.

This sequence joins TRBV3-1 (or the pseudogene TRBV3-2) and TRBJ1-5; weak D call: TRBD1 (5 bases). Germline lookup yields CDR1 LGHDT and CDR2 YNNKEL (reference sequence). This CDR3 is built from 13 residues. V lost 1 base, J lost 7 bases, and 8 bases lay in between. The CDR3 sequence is CASSQAGGQPQHF. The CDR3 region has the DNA TGTGCCAGCAGCCAAGCGGGGGGGCAGCCCCAGCATTTT.

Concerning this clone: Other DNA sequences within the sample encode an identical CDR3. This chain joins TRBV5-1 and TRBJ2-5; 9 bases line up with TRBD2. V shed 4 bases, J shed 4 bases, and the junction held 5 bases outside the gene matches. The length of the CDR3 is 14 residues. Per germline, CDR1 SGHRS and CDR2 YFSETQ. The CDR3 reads CASSRGGAGETQYF. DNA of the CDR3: TGCGCCAGCAGCCGCGGGGGGGCGGGAGAGACCCAGTACTTC.

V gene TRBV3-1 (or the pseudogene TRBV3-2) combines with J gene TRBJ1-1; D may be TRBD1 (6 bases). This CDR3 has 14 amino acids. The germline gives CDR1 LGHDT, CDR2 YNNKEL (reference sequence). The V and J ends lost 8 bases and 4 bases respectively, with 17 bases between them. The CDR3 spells CASGPRGGGTEAFF. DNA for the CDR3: TGTGCCAGCGGACCCAGGGGAGGGGGCACTGAAGCTTTCTTT.

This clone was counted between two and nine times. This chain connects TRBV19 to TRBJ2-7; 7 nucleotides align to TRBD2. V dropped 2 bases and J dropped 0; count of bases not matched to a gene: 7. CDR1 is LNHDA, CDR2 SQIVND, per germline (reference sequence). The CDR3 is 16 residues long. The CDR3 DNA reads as TGTGCCAGTAGTATACAGGCTAGCGGTAGCTCCTACGAGCAGTACTTC. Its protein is CASSIQASGSSYEQYF.

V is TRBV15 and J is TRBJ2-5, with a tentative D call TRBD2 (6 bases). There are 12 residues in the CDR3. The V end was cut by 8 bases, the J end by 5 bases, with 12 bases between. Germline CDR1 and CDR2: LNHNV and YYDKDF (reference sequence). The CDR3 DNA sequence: TGTGCCACCTCGGGAGCGACGGAGACCCAGTACTTC. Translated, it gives CATSGATETQYF.

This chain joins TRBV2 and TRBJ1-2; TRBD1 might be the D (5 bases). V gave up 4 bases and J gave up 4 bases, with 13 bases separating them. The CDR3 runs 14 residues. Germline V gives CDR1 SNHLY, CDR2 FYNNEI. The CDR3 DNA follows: TGTGCCAGCAGTGTGAGCGGGGGAATCTATGGCTACACCTTC. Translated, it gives CASSVSGGIYGYTF.

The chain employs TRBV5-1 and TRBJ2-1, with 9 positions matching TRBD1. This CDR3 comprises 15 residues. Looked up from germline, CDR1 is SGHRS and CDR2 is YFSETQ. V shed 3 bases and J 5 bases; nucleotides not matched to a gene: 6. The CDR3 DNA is TGCGCCAGCAGCTCCGGACAGGGGATTAACAATGAGCAGTTCTTC. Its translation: CASSSGQGINNEQFF. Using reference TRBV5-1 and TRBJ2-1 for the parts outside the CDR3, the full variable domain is KAGVTQTPRYLIKTRGQQVTLSCSPISGHRSVSWYQQTPGQGLQFLFEYFSETQRNKGNFPGRFSGRQFSNSRSEMNVSTLELGDSALYLCASSSGQGINNEQFFGPGTRLTVL.

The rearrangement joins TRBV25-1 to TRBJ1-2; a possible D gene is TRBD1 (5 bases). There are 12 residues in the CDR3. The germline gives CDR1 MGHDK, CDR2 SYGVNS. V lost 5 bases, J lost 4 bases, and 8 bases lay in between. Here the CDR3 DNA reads TGTGCCAGCAGTAGAACAGGCTATGGCTACACCTTC. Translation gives CASSRTGYGYTF.

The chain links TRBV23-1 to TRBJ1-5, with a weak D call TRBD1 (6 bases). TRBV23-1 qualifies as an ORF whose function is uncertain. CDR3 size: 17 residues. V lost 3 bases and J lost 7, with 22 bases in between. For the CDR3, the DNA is TGCGCCAGCAGTCACCCGAACCTTTACAGGGTGGGACAGCCCCAGCATTTT. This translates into CASSHPNLYRVGQPQHF.

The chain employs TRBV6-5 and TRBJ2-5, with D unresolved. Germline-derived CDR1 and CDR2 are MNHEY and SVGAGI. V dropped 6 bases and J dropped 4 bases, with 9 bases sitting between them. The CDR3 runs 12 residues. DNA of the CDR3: TGTGCCAGCAGCCCAAACAGAGAGACCCAGTACTTC. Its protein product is CASSPNRETQYF.

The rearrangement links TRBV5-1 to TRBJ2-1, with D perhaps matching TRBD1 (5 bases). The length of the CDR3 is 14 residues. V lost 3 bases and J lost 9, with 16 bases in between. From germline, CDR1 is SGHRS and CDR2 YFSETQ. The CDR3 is CASSSQQVPGEQFF. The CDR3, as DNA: TGCGCCAGCAGCTCGCAACAGGTACCGGGTGAGCAGTTCTTC.